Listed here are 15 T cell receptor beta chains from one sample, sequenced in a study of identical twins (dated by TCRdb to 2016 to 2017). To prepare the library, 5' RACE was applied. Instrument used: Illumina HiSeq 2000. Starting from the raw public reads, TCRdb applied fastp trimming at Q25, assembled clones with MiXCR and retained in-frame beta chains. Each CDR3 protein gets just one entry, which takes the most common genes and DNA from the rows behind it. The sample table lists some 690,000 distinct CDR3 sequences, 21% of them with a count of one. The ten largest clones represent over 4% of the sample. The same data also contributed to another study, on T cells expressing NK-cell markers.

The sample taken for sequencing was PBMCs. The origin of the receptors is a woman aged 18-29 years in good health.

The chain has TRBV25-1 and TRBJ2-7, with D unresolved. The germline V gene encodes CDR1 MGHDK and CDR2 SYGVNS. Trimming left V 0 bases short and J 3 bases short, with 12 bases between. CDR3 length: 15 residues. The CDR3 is CASSEYSQARYEQYF. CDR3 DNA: TGTGCCAGCAGTGAATATTCCCAGGCCCGCTACGAGCAGTACTTC.

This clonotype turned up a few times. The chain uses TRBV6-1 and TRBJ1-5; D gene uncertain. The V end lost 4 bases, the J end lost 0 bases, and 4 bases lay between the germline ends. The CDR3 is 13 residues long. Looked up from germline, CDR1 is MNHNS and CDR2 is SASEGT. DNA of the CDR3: TGTGCCAGCAGTGGAAATAGCAATCAGCCCCAGCATTTT. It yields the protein CASSGNSNQPQHF.

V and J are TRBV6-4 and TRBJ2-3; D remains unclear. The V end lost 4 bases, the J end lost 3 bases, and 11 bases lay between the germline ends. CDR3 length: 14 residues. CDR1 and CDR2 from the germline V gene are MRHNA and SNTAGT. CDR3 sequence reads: CASSAALGTDTQYF. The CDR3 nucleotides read TGTGCCAGCAGTGCTGCGTTGGGAACAGATACGCAGTATTTT.

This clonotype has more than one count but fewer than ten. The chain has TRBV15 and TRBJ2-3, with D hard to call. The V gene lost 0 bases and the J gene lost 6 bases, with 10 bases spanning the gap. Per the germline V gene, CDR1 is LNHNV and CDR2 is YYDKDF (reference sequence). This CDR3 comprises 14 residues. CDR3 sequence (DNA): TGTGCCACCAGCAGAGAAGAACGAATGGATACGCAGTATTTT. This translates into CATSREERMDTQYF.

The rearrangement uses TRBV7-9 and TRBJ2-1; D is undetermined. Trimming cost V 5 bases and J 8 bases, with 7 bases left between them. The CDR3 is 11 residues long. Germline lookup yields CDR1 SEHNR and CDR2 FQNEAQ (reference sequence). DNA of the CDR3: TGTGCCAGCAGCGAAACGGATGAGCAGTTCTTC. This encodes CASSETDEQFF.

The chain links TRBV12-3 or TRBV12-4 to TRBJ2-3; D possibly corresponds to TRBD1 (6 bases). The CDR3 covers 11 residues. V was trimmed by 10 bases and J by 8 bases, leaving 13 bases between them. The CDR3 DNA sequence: TGTGCCAATAAACGAGGGGGTACGCAGTATTTT. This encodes CANKRGGTQYF.

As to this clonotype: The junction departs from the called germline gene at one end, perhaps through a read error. This CDR3 reads CASSLATGEPFF. The CDR3 DNA is TGTGCCAGCAGTTTAGCGACCGGGGAGCCGTTTTTT. The chain joins TRBV28 to TRBJ2-2, with D maybe TRBD2 (5 bases). The length of the CDR3 is 12 residues. Germline values: CDR1 MDHEN, CDR2 SYDVKM.

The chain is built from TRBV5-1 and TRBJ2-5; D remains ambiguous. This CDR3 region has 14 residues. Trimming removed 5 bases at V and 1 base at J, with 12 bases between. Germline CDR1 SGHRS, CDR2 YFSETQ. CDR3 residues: CASRVRLVQETQYF. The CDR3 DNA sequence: TGCGCCAGCAGGGTGAGGCTAGTCCAAGAGACCCAGTACTTC.

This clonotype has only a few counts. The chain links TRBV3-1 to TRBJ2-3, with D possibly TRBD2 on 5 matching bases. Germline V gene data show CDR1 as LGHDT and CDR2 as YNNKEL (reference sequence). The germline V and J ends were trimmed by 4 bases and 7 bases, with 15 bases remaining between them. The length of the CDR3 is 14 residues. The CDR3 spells CASSLGVGTHTQYF. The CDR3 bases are TGTGCCAGCAGCCTCGGGGTAGGCACCCATACGCAGTATTTT.

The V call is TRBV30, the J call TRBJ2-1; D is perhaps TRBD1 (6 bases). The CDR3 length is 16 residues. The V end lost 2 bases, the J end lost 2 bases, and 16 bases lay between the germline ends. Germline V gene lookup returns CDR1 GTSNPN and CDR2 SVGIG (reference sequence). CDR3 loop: CAWSPSSGDPYNEQFF. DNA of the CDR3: TGTGCCTGGAGTCCTTCCTCAGGGGATCCCTACAATGAGCAGTTCTTC.

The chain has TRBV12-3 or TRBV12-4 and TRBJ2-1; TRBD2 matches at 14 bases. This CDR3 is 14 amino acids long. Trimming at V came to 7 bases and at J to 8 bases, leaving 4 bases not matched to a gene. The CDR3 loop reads CASNGLAGGDEQFF. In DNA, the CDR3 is TGTGCCAGCAACGGACTAGCGGGAGGTGATGAGCAGTTCTTC.

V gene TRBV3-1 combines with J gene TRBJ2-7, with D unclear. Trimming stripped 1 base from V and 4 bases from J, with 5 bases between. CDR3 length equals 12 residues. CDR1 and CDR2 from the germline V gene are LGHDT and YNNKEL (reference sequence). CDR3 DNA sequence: TGTGCCAGCAGCCAAGTTCTGTACGAGCAGTACTTC. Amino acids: CASSQVLYEQYF.

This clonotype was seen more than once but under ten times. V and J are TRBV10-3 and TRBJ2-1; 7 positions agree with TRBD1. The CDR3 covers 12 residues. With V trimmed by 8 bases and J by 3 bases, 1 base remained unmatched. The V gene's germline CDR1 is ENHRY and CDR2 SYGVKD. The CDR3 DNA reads TGTGCCATCCGGGACAGCTACAATGAGCAGTTCTTC. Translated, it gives CAIRDSYNEQFF.

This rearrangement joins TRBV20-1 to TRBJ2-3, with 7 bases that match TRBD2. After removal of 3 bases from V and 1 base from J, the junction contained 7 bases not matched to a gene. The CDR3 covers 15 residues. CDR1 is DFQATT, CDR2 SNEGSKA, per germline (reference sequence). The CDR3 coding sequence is TGCAGTGCTAGGGGCGGGAGTAGGGGCACAGATACGCAGTATTTT. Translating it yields CSARGGSRGTDTQYF.

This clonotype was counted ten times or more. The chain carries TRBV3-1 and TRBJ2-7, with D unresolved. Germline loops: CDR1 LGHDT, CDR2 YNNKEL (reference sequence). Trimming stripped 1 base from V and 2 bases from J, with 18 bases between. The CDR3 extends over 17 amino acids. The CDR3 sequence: CASSQGLYGVGPYEQYF. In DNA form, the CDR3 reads TGTGCCAGCAGCCAAGGATTATATGGGGTAGGCCCCTACGAGCAGTACTTC.